A selection of T cell receptor beta chains follows, all from one sample in a study of CD8 T cells in Susac syndrome. In TCRdb, the immunoSEQ multiplex PCR reads were re-called with MiXCR into one record per CDR3 protein. The sample lists approximately 180,000 distinct CDR3 sequences; approximately 94% were seen once. Sequenced material: CD4+ T cells from PBMCs. The receptors were gathered from a human donor with multiple sclerosis. Both conserved end residues are part of each CDR3. The D gene is left open where the match is weak. Where a row states a size, it is once, few, many or the class of an expanded clone; other rows omit it.

D gene	clone size	V gene	J gene	CDR3 DNA	CDR3 protein
.	once	TRBV28	TRBJ2-7	TGTGCCAGCAGTTTACCCGACCCCAACGAGCAGTACTTC	CASSLPDPNEQYF
.	.	TRBV3-1	TRBJ1-1	TGTGCCAGCAGCCGTTCAGAGACGAGGAACACTGAAGCTTTCTTT	CASSRSETRNTEAFF
TRBD2	.	TRBV7-9	TRBJ2-7	TGTGCCAGCAGCTCCCGGGGGGACGAGCAGTACTTC	CASSSRGDEQYF
.	.	TRBV19	TRBJ2-1	TGTGCCAGTAGTATAAGCGAGCGTCAGCAGTTCTTC	CASSISERQQFF
TRBD1	.	TRBV4-3	TRBJ1-2	TGCGCCAGCAGCCAAGGCGCGACAGGGGCCTATGGCTACACCTTC	CASSQGATGAYGYTF
TRBD1	.	TRBV5-1	TRBJ1-2	TGCGCCAGCAGCCCCCAGACAGGGCGGGTGGGCTACACCTTC	CASSPQTGRVGYTF
.	.	TRBV27	TRBJ1-4	TGTGCCAGCAGTTTATCGGGGAGGCCTAATGAAAAACTGTTTTTT	CASSLSGRPNEKLFF
TRBD1	.	TRBV4-2	TRBJ1-1	TGTGCCAGCAGCCGAAGGGGAAGGGGGCGGAACACTGAAGCTTTCTTT	CASSRRGRGRNTEAFF
TRBD2	.	TRBV6-1	TRBJ2-1	TGTGCCAGCAGTGAAGGGACTAGCGGGGTATCCTACAATGAGCAGTTCTTC	CASSEGTSGVSYNEQFF
TRBD2	.	TRBV27	TRBJ2-1	TGTGCCAGCACCCCCGGCTCAGCGGGGAACAATGAGCAGTTCTTC	CASTPGSAGNNEQFF
.	few	TRBV19	TRBJ1-1	TGTGCCAGTAGACTCGAGAACACTGAAGCTTTCTTT	CASRLENTEAFF
.	.	TRBV6-1	TRBJ2-5	TGTGCCAGCACCGACGGGGGGCTGAAGACCCAGTACTTC	CASTDGGLKTQYF
TRBD1	.	TRBV12-3/TRBV12-4	TRBJ2-7	TGTGCCAGCAGTCAAAGGGACAGGGGATACGAGCAGTACTTC	CASSQRDRGYEQYF
TRBD1	.	TRBV20-1	TRBJ1-3	TGCAGTGCTAGCTCGGGACAGGGGGCGAGTGGAAACACCATATATTTT	CSASSGQGASGNTIYF
.	.	TRBV16	TRBJ1-6	TGTGCCAGCAGCCAATCTGGGGCCGGCCCCTATAATTCACCCCTCCACTTT	CASSQSGAGPYNSPLHF
TRBD1	.	TRBV20-1	TRBJ2-7	TGCAGTGCGCGGGACAGGCTTATCTACGAGCAGTACTTC	CSARDRLIYEQYF
.	.	TRBV7-2	TRBJ2-3	TGTGCCAGCAGCGAACTAGCAAATGTGGATACGCAGTATTTT	CASSELANVDTQYF
.	.	TRBV20-1	TRBJ2-7	TGCAGTGCGGGTCTCCGGGGGAACGACTACGAGCAGTACTTC	CSAGLRGNDYEQYF
TRBD2	once	TRBV30	TRBJ2-4	TGTGCCACCACTGTCGGGCTAGCGGGGGGGGGAAACATTCAGTACTTC	CATTVGLAGGGNIQYF
.	.	TRBV20-1	TRBJ1-4	TGCAGTGCTAGGCCCCCAGAGGGGGCTAATGAAAAACTGTTTTTT	CSARPPEGANEKLFF
.	.	TRBV20-1	TRBJ2-7	TGCAGTGCTAGAGGTCCCCTCGGGGCGGGCGAGCAGTACTTC	CSARGPLGAGEQYF
TRBD2	.	TRBV7-6	TRBJ2-2	TGTGCCAGCAGCTTAGCGTCCGGCGGGGGTGGAACCGGGGAGCTGTTTTTT	CASSLASGGGGTGELFF
.	once	TRBV6-5	TRBJ1-5	TGTGCCAGCACCAAGACAGCGGGAAGCAATCAGCCCCAGCATTTT	CASTKTAGSNQPQHF
.	.	TRBV12-3/TRBV12-4	TRBJ1-2	TGTGCCAGCAGCCCTCGAGCGGAAATATATGGCTACACCTTC	CASSPRAEIYGYTF
TRBD2	.	TRBV28	TRBJ2-1	TGTGCCAGCTACGGAGGGGAAGCGGGGGGGTACAATGAGCAGTTCTTC	CASYGGEAGGYNEQFF
TRBD1	.	TRBV12-3/TRBV12-4	TRBJ1-1	TGTGCCAGCAGTTTAGGACAGGGGGGCCATCTGAACACTGAAGCTTTCTTT	CASSLGQGGHLNTEAFF
TRBD2	once	TRBV18	TRBJ2-1	TGTGCCAGCTCACCACGGACTAGCGGGGACTACAATGAGCAGTTCTTC	CASSPRTSGDYNEQFF
.	.	TRBV4-1	TRBJ2-7	TGCGCCAGCAGCCACGAGGGCTACGAGCAGTACTTC	CASSHEGYEQYF
.	once	TRBV12-3/TRBV12-4	TRBJ2-3	TGTGCCAGCGGGGTAGCAGATACGCAGTATTTT	CASGVADTQYF
TRBD2	.	TRBV15	TRBJ2-1	TGTGCCACCAGCAGAGAATTAGCGGGAGGGAAGGAGCAGTTCTTC	CATSRELAGGKEQFF
.	.	TRBV5-6	TRBJ2-1	TGTGCCAGCAGCTCAGCTCATGAGCAGTTCTTC	CASSSAHEQFF
TRBD2	.	TRBV14	TRBJ2-3	TGTGCCAGCAGCCAAGAGGGGCTAGCGGGAACAGATACGCAGTATTTT	CASSQEGLAGTDTQYF
.	few	TRBV5-4	TRBJ2-5	TGTGCCAGCAGCTTGGATCGTGGAGAGACCCAGTACTTC	CASSLDRGETQYF
.	.	TRBV25-1	TRBJ2-5	TGTGCCAGCAGTAACACCTGGGAGAGAGCGTCCCAGTACTTC	CASSNTWERASQYF
TRBD1	.	TRBV11-1	TRBJ1-1	TGTGCCAGCAGCTCAGGCCTTCCGGGACAGGGGCATGAAGCTTTCTTT	CASSSGLPGQGHEAFF
.	.	TRBV28	TRBJ2-7	TGTGCCAGCGGCACCTACGAGCAGTACTTC	CASGTYEQYF
.	.	TRBV6-1	TRBJ1-2	TGTGCCAGCAGTGACGGAGACATGGTCTATGGCTACACCTTC	CASSDGDMVYGYTF
TRBD1	.	TRBV30	TRBJ1-2	TGTGCCTGGAGCCCCCGGGACAGACTAAACTATGGCTACACCTTC	CAWSPRDRLNYGYTF
TRBD1	.	TRBV19	TRBJ1-5	TGTGCCAGTAGTCCGGGACAGGCTCCCTATAGCAATCAGCCCCAGCATTTT	CASSPGQAPYSNQPQHF
TRBD1	few	TRBV6-1	TRBJ1-2	TGTGCCAGCAGTGAGGGACAGGGGTACGGCTACACCTTC	CASSEGQGYGYTF
.	.	TRBV19	TRBJ2-2	TGTGCCAGTAGTATCAGCAAAATGAACACCGGGGAGCTGTTTTTT	CASSISKMNTGELFF
.	.	TRBV27	TRBJ1-1	TGTGCCACCTTACAGGGAAGAGTTATAAAGTACACTGAAGCTTTCTTT	CATLQGRVIKYTEAFF
TRBD2	.	TRBV20-1	TRBJ2-7	TGCAGTGCTAGAGCCCCCAGCGGGAGCCTCTACGAGCAGTACTTC	CSARAPSGSLYEQYF
.	few	TRBV11-3	TRBJ1-6	TGTGCCAGCAGTTTCGACGAGGGTTCACCCCTCCACTTT	CASSFDEGSPLHF
.	once	TRBV5-1	TRBJ1-2	TGCGCCAGCACCCAGGACAGTTCTAACTATGGCTACACCTTC	CASTQDSSNYGYTF
.	.	TRBV7-7	TRBJ2-1	TGTGCCAGCAGCACGGACAGTTACAATGAGCAGTTCTTC	CASSTDSYNEQFF
TRBD2	.	TRBV20-1	TRBJ2-5	TGCAGTGCTATGATGTTAGCGGGAGTTTTGATTGGGGGGCCAGAGACCCAGTACTTC	CSAMMLAGVLIGGPETQYF
TRBD1	.	TRBV5-1	TRBJ1-1	TGCGCCAGCAGCATGGACAGGCTGAACACTGAAGCTTTCTTT	CASSMDRLNTEAFF
.	.	TRBV7-2	TRBJ2-7	TGTGCCAGCAGCCCTAGCGTCTCGATATACGAGCAGTACTTC	CASSPSVSIYEQYF
TRBD1	.	TRBV12-3/TRBV12-4	TRBJ1-2	TGTGCCAGCGGGGGACAGGGTGCCTGGGAGAATGGCTACACCTTC	CASGGQGAWENGYTF
.	.	TRBV19	TRBJ1-6	TGTGCCAGTAGGGGAAAGGGGCTATATAATTCACCCCTCCACTTT	CASRGKGLYNSPLHF
.	.	TRBV10-3	TRBJ1-1	TGTGCCATCAGTGACGCCAACACTGAAGCTTTCTTT	CAISDANTEAFF
TRBD2	.	TRBV3-1	TRBJ2-1	TGTGCCAGCAGCCAAGGACTAGCGGGAACTAACAATGAGCAGTTCTTC	CASSQGLAGTNNEQFF
TRBD1	.	TRBV27	TRBJ2-7	TGTGCCAGCAGTCGCGAGACAGGGGCCTACGAGCAGTACTTC	CASSRETGAYEQYF
.	.	TRBV7-3	TRBJ2-3	TGTGCCAGCAGCCAAGGGGTTCTCACAGATACGCAGTATTTT	CASSQGVLTDTQYF
TRBD2	.	TRBV5-6	TRBJ2-5	TGTGCCAGCAGCTTGGCACTAGCGGGGTCGCAGACCCAGTACTTC	CASSLALAGSQTQYF
TRBD2	.	TRBV28	TRBJ2-7	TGTGCCAGCAGTTTATCGGTCTCAGCGGGGTACGAGCAGTACTTC	CASSLSVSAGYEQYF
.	.	TRBV7-6	TRBJ2-3	TGTGCCAGCAGCCGCGGTCTGGGATTAACAGTGGATACGCAGTATTTT	CASSRGLGLTVDTQYF
.	once	TRBV5-1	TRBJ1-4	TGCGCCAGCAGCTTAACTAATGAAAAACTGTTTTTT	CASSLTNEKLFF
TRBD1	.	TRBV11-2	TRBJ1-2	TGTGCCAGCACCGCACAGGGGATCGACTATGGCTACACCTTC	CASTAQGIDYGYTF